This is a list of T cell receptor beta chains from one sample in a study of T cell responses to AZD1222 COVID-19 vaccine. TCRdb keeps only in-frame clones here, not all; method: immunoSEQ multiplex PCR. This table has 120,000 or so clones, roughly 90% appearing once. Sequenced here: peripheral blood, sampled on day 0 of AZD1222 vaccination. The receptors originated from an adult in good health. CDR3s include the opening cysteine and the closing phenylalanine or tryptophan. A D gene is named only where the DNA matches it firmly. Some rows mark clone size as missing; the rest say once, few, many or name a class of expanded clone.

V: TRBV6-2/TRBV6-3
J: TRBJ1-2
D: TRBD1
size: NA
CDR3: CASSYSSRGLGGYTF
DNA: TGTGCCAGCAGTTACTCTTCCAGGGGGCTGGGTGGCTACACCTTC

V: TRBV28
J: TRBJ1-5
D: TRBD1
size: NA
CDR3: CASSTDRGLSEPQHF
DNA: TGTGCCAGCAGCACGGACAGGGGGCTAAGTGAGCCCCAGCATTTT

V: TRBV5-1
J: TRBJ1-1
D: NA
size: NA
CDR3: CASSLGLGQNTEAFF
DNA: TGCGCCAGCAGCTTGGGGCTGGGACAGAACACTGAAGCTTTCTTT

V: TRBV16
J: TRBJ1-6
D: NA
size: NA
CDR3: CASSQGRGGSPLHF
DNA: TGTGCCAGCAGCCAGGGGAGGGGTGGATCACCCCTCCACTTT

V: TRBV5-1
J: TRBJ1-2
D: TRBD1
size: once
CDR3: CASSPQGNIYGYTF
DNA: TGCGCCAGCAGCCCACAGGGGAACATCTATGGCTACACCTTC

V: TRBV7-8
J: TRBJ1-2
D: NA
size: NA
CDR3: CASSSTPSFRDYGYTF
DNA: TGTGCCAGCAGCTCGACGCCGAGTTTTCGAGACTATGGCTACACCTTC

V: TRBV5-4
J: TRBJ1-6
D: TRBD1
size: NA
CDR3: CASSGGQETIYNSPLHF
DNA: TGTGCCAGCAGCGGGGGACAGGAAACAATCTATAATTCACCCCTCCACTTT

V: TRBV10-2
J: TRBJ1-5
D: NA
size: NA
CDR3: CASSDFNQPQHF
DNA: TGCGCCAGCAGTGACTTCAATCAGCCCCAGCATTTT

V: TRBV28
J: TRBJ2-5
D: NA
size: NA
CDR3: CASSFNSVETQYF
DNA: TGTGCCAGCAGTTTTAATAGCGTCGAGACCCAGTACTTC

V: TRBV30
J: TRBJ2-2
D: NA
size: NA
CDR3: CAWSVGPPGELFF
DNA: TGTGCCTGGAGTGTTGGCCCGCCGGGGGAGCTGTTTTTT

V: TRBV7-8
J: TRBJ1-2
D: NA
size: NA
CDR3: CASSLASQYGYTF
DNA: TGTGCCAGCAGCTTAGCGAGCCAGTATGGCTACACCTTC

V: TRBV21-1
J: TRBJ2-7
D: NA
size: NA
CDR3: CARWTGSSLSYEQYF
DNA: TGTGCCCGGTGGACAGGGAGTTCGTTATCCTACGAGCAGTACTTC

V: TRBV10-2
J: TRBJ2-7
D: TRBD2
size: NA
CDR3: CASSLLAGDEQYF
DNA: TGCGCCAGCAGTTTACTAGCGGGGGACGAGCAGTACTTC

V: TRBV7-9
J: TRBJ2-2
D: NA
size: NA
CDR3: CASSRPGELFF
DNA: TGTGCCAGCAGCCGTCCCGGGGAGCTGTTTTTT

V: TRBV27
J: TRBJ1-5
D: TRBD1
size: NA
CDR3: CASSIQGAGRNQPQHF
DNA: TGTGCCAGCAGTATCCAGGGGGCAGGGAGGAATCAGCCCCAGCATTTT

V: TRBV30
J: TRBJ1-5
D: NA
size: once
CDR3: CAWSVGVLNQPQHF
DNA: TGTGCCTGGAGTGTAGGGGTCCTCAATCAGCCCCAGCATTTT

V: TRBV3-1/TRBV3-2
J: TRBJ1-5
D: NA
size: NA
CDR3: CASSHKHSNQPQHF
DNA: TGTGCCAGCAGCCACAAACATAGCAATCAGCCCCAGCATTTT

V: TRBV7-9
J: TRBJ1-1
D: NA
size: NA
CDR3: CASSASGDTEAFF
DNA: TGTGCCAGCAGCGCCAGTGGGGACACTGAAGCTTTCTTT